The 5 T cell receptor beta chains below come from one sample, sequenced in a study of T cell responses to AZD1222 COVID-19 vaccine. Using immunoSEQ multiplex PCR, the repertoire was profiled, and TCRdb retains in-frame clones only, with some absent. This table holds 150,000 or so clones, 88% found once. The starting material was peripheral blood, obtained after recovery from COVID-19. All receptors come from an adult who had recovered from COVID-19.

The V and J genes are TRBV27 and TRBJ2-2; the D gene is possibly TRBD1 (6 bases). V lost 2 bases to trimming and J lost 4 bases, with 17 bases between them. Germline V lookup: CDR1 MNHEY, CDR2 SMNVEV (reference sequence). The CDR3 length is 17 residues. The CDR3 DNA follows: TGTGCCAGCAGTTTAGGGGCACAGGGTGCGAGCACCGGGGAGCTGTTTTTT. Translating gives CASSLGAQGASTGELFF.

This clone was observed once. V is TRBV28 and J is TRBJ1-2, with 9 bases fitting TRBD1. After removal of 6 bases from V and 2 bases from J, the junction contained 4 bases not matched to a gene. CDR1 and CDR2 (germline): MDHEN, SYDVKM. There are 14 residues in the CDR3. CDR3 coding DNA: TGTGCCAGCAGGACACAGGGGGCCAACTATGGCTACACCTTC. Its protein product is CASRTQGANYGYTF.

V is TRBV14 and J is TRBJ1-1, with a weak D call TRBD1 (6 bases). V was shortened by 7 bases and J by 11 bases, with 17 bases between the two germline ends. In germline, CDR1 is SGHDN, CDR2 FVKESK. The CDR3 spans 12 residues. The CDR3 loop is CASKVAGARAFF. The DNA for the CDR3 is TGTGCCAGCAAAGTGGCGGGGGCAAGGGCTTTCTTT.

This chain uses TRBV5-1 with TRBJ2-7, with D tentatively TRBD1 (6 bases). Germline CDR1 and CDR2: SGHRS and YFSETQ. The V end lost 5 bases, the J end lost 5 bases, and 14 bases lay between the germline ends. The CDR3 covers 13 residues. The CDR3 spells CASSPTGRNEQYF. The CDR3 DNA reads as TGCGCCAGCAGTCCCACAGGGAGAAACGAGCAGTACTTC.

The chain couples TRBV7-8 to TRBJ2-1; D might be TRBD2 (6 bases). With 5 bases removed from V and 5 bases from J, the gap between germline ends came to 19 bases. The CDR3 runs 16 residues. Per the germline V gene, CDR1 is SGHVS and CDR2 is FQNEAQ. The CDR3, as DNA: TGTGCCAGCAGCCCGAGGGAGGACTGGGGGAACAATGAGCAGTTCTTC. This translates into CASSPREDWGNNEQFF.